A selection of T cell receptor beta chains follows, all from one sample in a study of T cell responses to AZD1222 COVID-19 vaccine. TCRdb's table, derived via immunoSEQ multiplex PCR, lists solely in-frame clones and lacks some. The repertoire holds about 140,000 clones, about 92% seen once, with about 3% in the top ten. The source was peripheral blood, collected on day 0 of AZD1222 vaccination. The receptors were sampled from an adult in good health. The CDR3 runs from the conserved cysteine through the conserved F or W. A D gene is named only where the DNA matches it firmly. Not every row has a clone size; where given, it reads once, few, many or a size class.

DNA: TGTGCCAGCTCACACGGGCCCGGGGAGCTGTTTTTT
CDR3: CASSHGPGELFF
J: TRBJ2-2
D: -
size: -
length: 12
V: TRBV18

DNA: TGTGCCAGCAGCTCACGGACTAGCTCCATAGGCGAGCAGTACTTC
CDR3: CASSSRTSSIGEQYF
J: TRBJ2-7
D: TRBD2
size: -
length: 15
V: TRBV3-1/TRBV3-2

DNA: TGTGCCAGCAGCCGGGGAAGAGCCACCTCTGGAAACACCATATATTTT
CDR3: CASSRGRATSGNTIYF
J: TRBJ1-3
D: -
size: -
length: 16
V: TRBV3-1/TRBV3-2

DNA: TGTGCCAGCAGTTACAAGGGGTGGAATTACAATGAGCAGTTCTTC
CDR3: CASSYKGWNYNEQFF
J: TRBJ2-1
D: -
size: -
length: 15
V: TRBV6-5

DNA: TGCGCCAGCAGCCCGTCTCGGACAGGGCATCGTAATGAGCAGTTCTTC
CDR3: CASSPSRTGHRNEQFF
J: TRBJ2-1
D: TRBD1
size: once
length: 16
V: TRBV4-1

DNA: TGTGCCAGCAGTTTGGGGGCTAGCGGGGATACGCAGTATTTT
CDR3: CASSLGASGDTQYF
J: TRBJ2-3
D: TRBD2
size: -
length: 14
V: TRBV28

DNA: TGTGCCACCAGCAGTCCCGGCGGGACAGGGATTGGCGGAGATACGCAGTATTTT
CDR3: CATSSPGGTGIGGDTQYF
J: TRBJ2-3
D: TRBD1
size: -
length: 18
V: TRBV15

DNA: TGTGCCAGTAGTGTCGTTTCCTCCGGGAGGAAGGATACGCAGTATTTT
CDR3: CASSVVSSGRKDTQYF
J: TRBJ2-3
D: TRBD2
size: -
length: 16
V: TRBV19

DNA: TGCGCCAGCAGTTTCCGACAGGGGGAACGCTACACCTTC
CDR3: CASSFRQGERYTF
J: TRBJ1-2
D: TRBD1
size: few
length: 13
V: TRBV5-1

DNA: TGTGCCAGCAGCGGGCGGGGATATGGCTACACCTTC
CDR3: CASSGRGYGYTF
J: TRBJ1-2
D: -
size: -
length: 12
V: TRBV21-1

DNA: TGTGCCAGCAGCCGCTCGGGTTCGAACGCCTACGAGCAGTACTTC
CDR3: CASSRSGSNAYEQYF
J: TRBJ2-7
D: -
size: -
length: 15
V: TRBV5-5

DNA: TGTGCCAGCAGCACCCAGATGACGGTTAACTATGGCTACACCTTC
CDR3: CASSTQMTVNYGYTF
J: TRBJ1-2
D: -
size: once
length: 15
V: TRBV9

DNA: TGTGCCAGCATCGCATTCCGGGGCCTTGAAGCTTTCTTT
CDR3: CASIAFRGLEAFF
J: TRBJ1-1
D: -
size: -
length: 13
V: TRBV7-2

DNA: TGTGCCTGGAGTGCGGGACAGGGGGTGGAGACCCAGTACTTC
CDR3: CAWSAGQGVETQYF
J: TRBJ2-5
D: TRBD1
size: few
length: 14
V: TRBV30

DNA: TGCGCCAGCAGCCTGGCGGGACTGACCTCTGGGGCCAACGTCCTGACTTTC
CDR3: CASSLAGLTSGANVLTF
J: TRBJ2-6
D: -
size: -
length: 17
V: TRBV5-1

DNA: TGCAGCGTTGAGCGGTCTAGCGGGAAAGGTACCGGGGAGCTGTTTTTT
CDR3: CSVERSSGKGTGELFF
J: TRBJ2-2
D: TRBD2
size: -
length: 16
V: TRBV29-1

DNA: TGTGCCAGCAGCTTAGGGACGTTCCCCCCATCTAATTCACCCCTCCACTTT
CDR3: CASSLGTFPPSNSPLHF
J: TRBJ1-6
D: -
size: -
length: 17
V: TRBV7-9

DNA: TGTGCCAGCAGTCTTGGGGCAACTAATGAAAAACTGTTTTTT
CDR3: CASSLGATNEKLFF
J: TRBJ1-4
D: -
size: -
length: 14
V: TRBV14

DNA: TGTGCCAGCAGTTTATCACGGGGGGAAATCTACAATGAGCAGTTCTTC
CDR3: CASSLSRGEIYNEQFF
J: TRBJ2-1
D: TRBD2
size: -
length: 16
V: TRBV28

DNA: TGTGCCACCAGCAGAGATTACTCTGGAAACACCATATATTTT
CDR3: CATSRDYSGNTIYF
J: TRBJ1-3
D: -
size: -
length: 14
V: TRBV15

DNA: TGTGCCAGCAGCTATTGGCTGACAGATAGCAATCAGCCCCAGCATTTT
CDR3: CASSYWLTDSNQPQHF
J: TRBJ1-5
D: -
size: -
length: 16
V: TRBV28

DNA: TGCGCCAGCAGCGTGAAGGTGGGGGTAGCGTCCGATACGCAGTATTTT
CDR3: CASSVKVGVASDTQYF
J: TRBJ2-3
D: -
size: -
length: 16
V: TRBV5-1

DNA: TGTGCCAGCAGGGAACTAGCGGGAGCATACAATGAGCAGTTCTTC
CDR3: CASRELAGAYNEQFF
J: TRBJ2-1
D: TRBD2
size: -
length: 15
V: TRBV2

DNA: TGTGCCAGTAGTTTAGGGGGCAGAGGGCAGCCCCAGCATTTT
CDR3: CASSLGGRGQPQHF
J: TRBJ1-5
D: TRBD1
size: once
length: 14
V: TRBV19

DNA: TGCGCCAGCTATCGAGTCCCGGGAGATACGCAGTATTTT
CDR3: CASYRVPGDTQYF
J: TRBJ2-3
D: -
size: -
length: 13
V: TRBV5-1

DNA: TGTGCCTGGTCCGGGGGGCGGGATGAAAAACTGTTTTTT
CDR3: CAWSGGRDEKLFF
J: TRBJ1-4
D: -
size: -
length: 13
V: TRBV30

DNA: TGTGCCAGCAGCCCCCAGGGGGCTCGGGACACTGAAGCTTTCTTT
CDR3: CASSPQGARDTEAFF
J: TRBJ1-1
D: TRBD1
size: -
length: 15
V: TRBV5-5

DNA: TGCGCCAGCAGCCAGCAACTAGCGGGAGCTTCCTACGAGCAGTACTTC
CDR3: CASSQQLAGASYEQYF
J: TRBJ2-7
D: TRBD2
size: -
length: 16
V: TRBV4-1

DNA: TGTGCCAGCAGCCCCGCACCCAGGGAGAAATATGAAAAACTGTTTTTT
CDR3: CASSPAPREKYEKLFF
J: TRBJ1-4
D: -
size: -
length: 16
V: TRBV14

DNA: TGCAGTGTCTACGCAAGCTATGGCTACACCTTC
CDR3: CSVYASYGYTF
J: TRBJ1-2
D: -
size: -
length: 11
V: TRBV20-1

DNA: TGTGCCAGCAGCTTCCAGGCGGGAGGGTACAATGAGCAGTTCTTC
CDR3: CASSFQAGGYNEQFF
J: TRBJ2-1
D: TRBD2
size: -
length: 15
V: TRBV7-2

DNA: TGTGCCAGCAGTTATTGGGGGCAGGGGGAGCTGTTTTTT
CDR3: CASSYWGQGELFF
J: TRBJ2-2
D: -
size: -
length: 13
V: TRBV6-2/TRBV6-3

DNA: TGTGCCTGGAGTGTCGCCATGCGGGAATCAGTCCTCCACTTT
CDR3: CAWSVAMRESVLHF
J: TRBJ1-6
D: -
size: -
length: 14
V: TRBV30

DNA: TGTGCCAGCAGCGTAGTGGCAGGCCCAGATACGCAGTATTTT
CDR3: CASSVVAGPDTQYF
J: TRBJ2-3
D: -
size: once
length: 14
V: TRBV9

DNA: TGCGCCAGCAGCCAAGATCCGCCGGGCGCCTACGAGCAGTACTTC
CDR3: CASSQDPPGAYEQYF
J: TRBJ2-7
D: -
size: -
length: 15
V: TRBV4-3